The source of this T cell receptor beta chain is a study of CD8 T cells in Susac syndrome. Reverse transcription of roughly 0.5 to 1 ug RNA used random hexamers. With immunoSEQ multiplex PCR, TCR beta CDR3 was amplified across 54 Vbeta and 13 Jbeta. Each CDR3 protein is one row after TCRdb ran MiXCR on the immunoSEQ multiplex PCR reads. The sample yields roughly 200,000 distinct CDR3 sequences, nearly 97% seen once. Trimming at V came to 5 bases and at J to 6 bases, leaving 6 bases not matched to a gene. The CDR3 is 13 residues long. CDR1 is LGHDT and CDR2 is YNNKEL in the germline V gene (reference sequence).

This sequence was found in a human donor with multiple sclerosis. The chain joins TRBV3-1 to TRBJ1-2; 7 bases map to TRBD1. Sequenced sample: CD4+ T cells from PBMCs. For the CDR3, the DNA is TGTGCCAGCAGCTTGAGGGGGCGGGATGGCTACACCTTC. It encodes CASSLRGRDGYTF.